The rows below give T cell receptor beta chains drawn from one sample of a study of vaccination effects on CD4 cells after COVID-19. Clones were read by immunoSEQ multiplex PCR, and TCRdb kept only the in-frame ones, dropping some. In the table there are over 45,000 clones, approximately 65% of which are singletons. These receptors' antigens are unknown. The starting material was CD4+ T cells from PBMCs cultured without peptide, obtained before COVID-19 vaccination. Receptor source: a human donor who received a COVID-19 vaccine. Both conserved end residues are part of each CDR3. The order of the fields is V gene, clone size, J gene, D gene, CDR3 DNA, CDR3 protein. A D gene is named only where the DNA matches it firmly. Rows give clone size only sometimes, using once, few, many, or a class for an expanded clone.

v_gene: TRBV13; abundance: .; j_gene: TRBJ2-2; d_gene: .; CDR3nt: TGTGCCAGCAGCACCCCTAGAGGGGGGAGGAGTACCGGGGAGCTGTTTTTT; CDR3aa: CASSTPRGGRSTGELFF
v_gene: TRBV6-5; abundance: .; j_gene: TRBJ1-2; d_gene: .; CDR3nt: TGTGCCAGCACCTTAACATTTGGGACTAACTATGGCTACACCTTC; CDR3aa: CASTLTFGTNYGYTF
v_gene: TRBV4-3; abundance: .; j_gene: TRBJ1-4; d_gene: .; CDR3nt: TGCGCCAGCAGCCAACTATTTGGAGGTAATGAAAAACTGTTTTTT; CDR3aa: CASSQLFGGNEKLFF
v_gene: TRBV12-5; abundance: .; j_gene: TRBJ2-7; d_gene: TRBD1; CDR3nt: TGTGCTAGTGGTTTATGGGACAGGGGGCGAGAGCAGTACTTC; CDR3aa: CASGLWDRGREQYF
v_gene: TRBV2; abundance: .; j_gene: TRBJ1-6; d_gene: .; CDR3nt: TGTGCCAGCAGTGCCGGGACGGTAAATTCACCCCTCCACTTT; CDR3aa: CASSAGTVNSPLHF
v_gene: TRBV25-1; abundance: .; j_gene: TRBJ1-3; d_gene: .; CDR3nt: TGTGCCAGCAGTGAATGGGTCCAAACCGGTGGAAACACCATATATTTT; CDR3aa: CASSEWVQTGGNTIYF
v_gene: TRBV6-5; abundance: .; j_gene: TRBJ1-2; d_gene: .; CDR3nt: TGTGCCAGCAGCTACTCTACCGGAGGGGGCTACACCTTC; CDR3aa: CASSYSTGGGYTF
v_gene: TRBV6-5; abundance: .; j_gene: TRBJ1-2; d_gene: .; CDR3nt: TGTGCCAGCAGTTACTCGAGTTTCGGGGACTATGGCTACACCTTC; CDR3aa: CASSYSSFGDYGYTF
v_gene: TRBV2; abundance: .; j_gene: TRBJ1-4; d_gene: .; CDR3nt: TGTGCCAGCAGGGCGGCTAATGAAAAACTGTTTTTT; CDR3aa: CASRAANEKLFF
v_gene: TRBV12-5; abundance: .; j_gene: TRBJ1-5; d_gene: .; CDR3nt: TGTGCTAGTGGTTTCCGCCGGGCGGGTTGGGAGCCCCAGCATTTT; CDR3aa: CASGFRRAGWEPQHF
v_gene: TRBV19; abundance: .; j_gene: TRBJ1-1; d_gene: .; CDR3nt: TGTGCCAGTAGTATACAGAACACTGAAGCTTTCTTT; CDR3aa: CASSIQNTEAFF
v_gene: TRBV6-5; abundance: few; j_gene: TRBJ2-7; d_gene: .; CDR3nt: TGTGCCAGCAGCCCCCCGGGGGCCTACGAGCAGTACTTC; CDR3aa: CASSPPGAYEQYF